One sample yielded the 5 T cell receptor beta chains listed below, sequenced in a study of shared clonotypes between healthy human individuals. Here immunoSEQ multiplex PCR was the method, and the copy in TCRdb shows in-frame clones only, minus some. The sample carries millions of clones, more than 80% recorded once. What was sequenced was naive CD4+ T cells sorted from blood. Subset of the sample: CD45RA+ positively selected. These receptors all stem from a man between 18 and 29 years old in good health.

The chain employs TRBV5-6 and TRBJ1-2; D possibly corresponds to TRBD1 (5 bases). This CDR3 is 16 amino acids long. Trimming pared 2 bases from V and 8 bases from J, leaving 22 bases between. Germline-derived CDR1 and CDR2 are SGHDT and YYEEEE. In DNA form, the CDR3 reads TGTGCCAGCAGCTTTCGAGGCCAGGGAACCGTAGGAGGCTACACCTTC. The encoded protein is CASSFRGQGTVGGYTF. Full variable domain (rest looked up from reference TRBV5-6 and TRBJ1-2): DAGVTQSPTHLIKTRGQQVTLRCSPKSGHDTVSWYQQALGQGPQFIFQYYEEEERQRGNFPDRFSGHQFPNYSSELNVNALLLGDSALYLCASSFRGQGTVGGYTFGSGTRLTVV.

The genes are TRBV6-5 and TRBJ1-1, with D uncertain. V was trimmed by 5 bases and J by 3 bases, leaving 7 bases between them. The CDR3 length is 12 residues. Germline loops: CDR1 MNHEY, CDR2 SVGAGI. As DNA, the CDR3 is TGTGCCAGCAGTAGGGCCTACACTGAAGCTTTCTTT. This sequence encodes CASSRAYTEAFF.

The genes are TRBV29-1 and TRBJ1-1; no clear D gene. The CDR3 totals 11 residues. Germline V gene lookup returns CDR1 SQVTM and CDR2 ANQGSEA. Trimming shortened V by 5 bases and J by 7 bases, and 11 bases separated the two germline ends. CDR3 residues: CSVRPLLEAFF. CDR3 in DNA: TGCAGCGTTAGACCGTTACTTGAAGCTTTCTTT.

The V gene is TRBV5-4, the J gene TRBJ1-1; a possible D gene is TRBD1 (6 bases). The CDR3 contains 15 residues. Trimming pared 5 bases from V and 3 bases from J, leaving 17 bases between. Per the germline V gene, CDR1 is SGHNT and CDR2 is YYREEE (reference sequence). CDR3 residues: CASSPPTGSDTEAFF. Here the CDR3 DNA reads TGTGCCAGCAGTCCTCCCACAGGGTCGGACACTGAAGCTTTCTTT.

The J gene is TRBJ2-7, the V gene TRBV30; D assignment may be TRBD1 or TRBD2 (6 bases each). This CDR3 comprises 14 residues. CDR1 and CDR2 from the germline V gene are GTSNPN and SVGIG (reference sequence). Between the trimmed V and J ends, which lost 6 bases and 3 bases, there was a span of 18 bases. CDR3 bases: TGTGCCTGCCAAAAGGGGGGTAGCAACTACGAGCAGTACTTC. Protein product: CACQKGGSNYEQYF.